These 25 T cell receptor beta chains came from one sample sequenced in a study of cytomegalovirus exposure and HLA in healthy donors. The primer mix had 60 Vbeta and 13 Jbeta primers. Generated by immunoSEQ multiplex PCR, the TCRdb table keeps only in-frame clones and is missing some. The sample lists 150,000 or so clones; 70% to 85% were seen once. Sequenced material: PBMCs. Every receptor here comes from a man younger than 40 in good health and CMV-seropositive.

The chain uses TRBV28 and TRBJ1-4; D possibly corresponds to TRBD1 (5 bases). The V gene lost 9 bases and the J gene lost 8 bases, with 19 bases spanning the gap. The CDR3 runs to 14 residues. Per germline, CDR1 MDHEN and CDR2 SYDVKM. CDR3 coding DNA: TGTGCCAGTGTACAGGAGACCTCGGACGAAAAACTGTTTTTT. Translating gives CASVQETSDEKLFF.

This clone was observed once. V is TRBV13 and J is TRBJ2-5; maybe TRBD1 (6 bases). Germline lookup yields CDR1 PRHDT and CDR2 FYEKMQ (reference sequence). Deletions cut 0 bases from V and 5 bases from J, with 19 bases between. The CDR3 has 17 residues. The CDR3 loop reads CASSLGAGARVEETQYF. The CDR3 region has the DNA TGTGCCAGCAGCTTAGGTGCAGGGGCTCGGGTAGAGGAGACCCAGTACTTC.

In this sample, this clone turned up a few times. The rearrangement joins TRBV21-1 to TRBJ1-2; TRBD1 reflects the table's D call only, with no check against the DNA. TRBV21-1 is shown as a pseudogene. CDR3 length: 15 amino acids. Here the CDR3 DNA reads TGTGCCAGCAGCTACCGGGACAGGGAAACTAATGGCTACACCTTC. Protein: CASSYRDRETNGYTF.

In this sample, this clone turned up once. The chain is built from TRBV6-1 and TRBJ1-1; tentatively, D is TRBD1 (6 bases). Germline assignment: CDR1 MNHNS and CDR2 SASEGT. This CDR3 contains 15 residues. Trimming removed 5 bases from V and 1 base from J, with 14 bases in between. The CDR3 DNA is TGTGCCAGCAGTCGAGGACAGCTTTCGAACACTGAAGCTTTCTTT. Its translation is CASSRGQLSNTEAFF.

V and J are TRBV7-9 and TRBJ2-5; D is possibly TRBD2 (7 bases). Trimming cost V 7 bases and J 5 bases, with 14 bases left between them. Per the germline V gene, CDR1 is SEHNR and CDR2 is FQNEAQ (reference sequence). This CDR3 contains 13 residues. CDR3 residues: CASTGGRVETQYF. The CDR3 nucleotides read TGTGCCAGCACCGGGGGGCGGGTGGAGACCCAGTACTTC.

This clone was observed a single time. The rearrangement links TRBV7-2 to TRBJ1-2, with a weak D call TRBD1 (6 bases). The CDR3 runs 13 residues. With 9 bases removed from V and 2 bases from J, the gap between germline ends came to 13 bases. Germline CDR1 is SGHTA and CDR2 is FQGNSA. The CDR3 loop is CASSDRLNYGYTF. CDR3 sequence (DNA): TGTGCCAGTTCCGACAGGTTAAACTATGGCTACACCTTC.

V and J are TRBV6-1 and TRBJ2-1, with D possibly TRBD1 on 5 matching bases. CDR3 length equals 16 residues. V gave up 1 base and J gave up 3 bases, with 13 bases separating them. Germline lookup yields CDR1 MNHNS and CDR2 SASEGT. CDR3 bases: TGTGCCAGCAGTGAAGGCAGGGTAGGGGTCTACAATGAGCAGTTCTTC. Its translation: CASSEGRVGVYNEQFF.

The V gene is TRBV18, the J gene TRBJ1-2; no clear D gene. This CDR3 is built from 13 residues. Germline CDR1 KGHSH, CDR2 LQKENI. Trimming shortened V by 2 bases and J by 2 bases, and 6 bases separated the two germline ends. Written as DNA, the CDR3 is TGTGCCAGCTCACCAAGAGAGAACTATGGCTACACCTTC. This gives the protein CASSPRENYGYTF.

The V and J genes are TRBV19 and TRBJ2-1, with a possible D match to TRBD1 (7 bases). Germline V gene lookup returns CDR1 LNHDA and CDR2 SQIVND (reference sequence). This CDR3 is 18 amino acids long. V gave up 6 bases and J gave up 3 bases, with 24 bases separating them. CDR3 amino acids: CASRTISGRQGIYNEQFF. The CDR3 nucleotides read TGTGCCAGTAGAACAATCTCCGGGAGACAGGGAATCTACAATGAGCAGTTCTTC.

The genes are TRBV7-9 and TRBJ1-5; 10 bases match TRBD1. With 6 bases clipped from V and 0 bases from J, the junction kept 11 bases outside the gene matches. In germline, CDR1 is SEHNR, CDR2 FQNEAQ (reference sequence). This CDR3 has 18 residues. Here the CDR3 DNA reads TGTGCCAGCAGTCCCGGGACAGGGGCTAGCTATAGCAATCAGCCCCAGCATTTT. Its translation: CASSPGTGASYSNQPQHF.

The chain carries TRBV6-5 and TRBJ1-3; D might be TRBD1 (5 bases). This CDR3 comprises 13 residues. The germline V and J ends were trimmed by 5 bases and 7 bases, with 12 bases remaining between them. The germline V gene encodes CDR1 MNHEY and CDR2 SVGAGI. The chain's CDR3 is CASSEGRGNTIYF. The CDR3 coding sequence is TGTGCCAGCAGTGAGGGTCGGGGGAACACCATATATTTT.

The chain uses TRBV9 and TRBJ2-3, with 11 bases matching TRBD2. V was clipped by 3 bases and J by 0 bases; unmatched bases: 18. This CDR3 spans 21 amino acids. The germline CDR1 and CDR2 sequences are SGDLS and YYNGEE. This CDR3 is CASSGHTAIAGGPPSTDTQYF. In DNA form, the CDR3 reads TGTGCCAGCAGCGGACACACCGCCATAGCGGGAGGGCCCCCCAGCACAGATACGCAGTATTTT.

CDR3 nucleotides: TGTGCCAGCACCCAGACAGCTAGCAATCAGCCCCAGCATTTT. The encoded protein is CASTQTASNQPQHF. The V and J genes are TRBV6-5 and TRBJ1-5; a possible D gene is TRBD1 (5 bases). Germline lookup yields CDR1 MNHEY and CDR2 SVGAGI. There are 14 residues in the CDR3. Deletions cut 7 bases from V and 0 bases from J, with 10 bases between.

The chain is built from TRBV2 and TRBJ1-2; D is possibly TRBD1 (6 bases). Germline V lookup: CDR1 SNHLY, CDR2 FYNNEI. This CDR3 has 13 residues. Trimming took off 5 bases at V and 10 bases at J, with 17 bases between the two ends. CDR3 residues: CASSSTGYGDYTF. CDR3 DNA: TGTGCCAGCAGTTCGACAGGTTATGGAGACTACACCTTC.

This clone was found once. The chain has TRBV18 and TRBJ2-3; D may be TRBD2 (6 bases). CDR1 KGHSH and CDR2 LQKENI come from the germline V gene. Trimming removed 4 bases from V and 2 bases from J, with 10 bases in between. The CDR3 contains 14 residues. The CDR3 protein is CASSLGTLTDTQYF. The CDR3 DNA is TGTGCCAGCTCACTCGGGACTCTCACAGATACGCAGTATTTT.

The CDR3 here is CASSSAGNTEAFF. CDR3 coding DNA: TGTGCCAGCAGTTCGGCGGGGAACACTGAAGCTTTCTTT. This rearrangement joins TRBV2 to TRBJ1-1; D unresolved. Germline V gives CDR1 SNHLY, CDR2 FYNNEI. This CDR3 contains 13 residues. V was cut by 5 bases and J by 1 base, with 8 bases left in between. Full variable domain (remainder filled in from reference TRBV2 and TRBJ1-1): EPEVTQTPSHQVTQMGQEVILRCVPISNHLYFYWYRQILGQKVEFLVSFYNNEISEKSEIFDDQFSVERPDGSNFTLKIRSTKLEDSAMYFCASSSAGNTEAFFGQGTRLTVV.

V and J are TRBV28 and TRBJ1-4, with TRBD1 as a possible D gene (5 bases). Trimming pared 3 bases from V and 4 bases from J, leaving 9 bases between. This CDR3 comprises 14 residues. Germline CDR1 and CDR2: MDHEN and SYDVKM. The CDR3 sequence: CASSLTVNNEKLFF. The DNA of the CDR3 is TGTGCCAGCAGTTTGACAGTCAATAATGAAAAACTGTTTTTT.

The rearrangement joins TRBV4-1 to TRBJ1-2; a weak D match, TRBD1 (5 bases). Trimming pared 2 bases from V and 7 bases from J, leaving 14 bases between. Germline V gene sequence: CDR1 MGHRA, CDR2 YSYEKL. CDR3 length equals 14 residues. CDR3 region: CASSQPPGISGYTF. The CDR3 bases are TGCGCCAGCAGCCAACCCCCAGGGATCTCTGGCTACACCTTC.

In this sample, this clone turned up a few times. This chain uses TRBV6-5 with TRBJ1-1; weak D call: TRBD1 (6 bases). This CDR3 has 15 residues. Germline CDR1 MNHEY, CDR2 SVGAGI. V lost 2 bases and J 1 base, leaving 11 bases between the germline ends. CDR3 in DNA: TGTGCCAGCAGTTACGGGGGGGGGCCGAACACTGAAGCTTTCTTT. Amino acids: CASSYGGGPNTEAFF.

The rearrangement joins TRBV5-4 to TRBJ2-2, with TRBD1 as a possible D gene (6 bases). Germline V gene sequence: CDR1 SGHNT, CDR2 YYREEE (reference sequence). The CDR3 has 15 amino acids. V lost 2 bases and J lost 6, with 14 bases in between. As DNA, the CDR3 is TGTGCCAGCAGCTTACCAGGGGCGTTCGCCGGGGAGCTGTTTTTT. It yields the protein CASSLPGAFAGELFF.

The gene calls are TRBV6-6 and TRBJ1-2; possible D gene TRBD1, 5 bases. This CDR3 comprises 15 residues. V was cut by 4 bases and J by 2 bases, with 14 bases left in between. Germline V gene data show CDR1 as MNHNY and CDR2 as SVGAGI (reference sequence). This chain's CDR3 is CASSSPQGVNYGYTF. CDR3 in DNA: TGTGCCAGCAGTTCCCCCCAAGGGGTCAACTATGGCTACACCTTC.

This clone was seen only a few times. The chain combines TRBV5-1 with TRBJ2-1; 16 bases match TRBD2. Unmatched junction bases numbered 4, after V lost 0 bases and J lost 7 bases. CDR3 length: 17 residues. From germline, CDR1 is SGHRS and CDR2 YFSETQ. The CDR3 bases are TGCGCCAGCAGCTTGGTGGGACTAGCGGGAGGGGGGAATGAGCAGTTCTTC. This translates into CASSLVGLAGGGNEQFF.

The chain combines TRBV2 with TRBJ1-6; D possibly corresponds to TRBD1 (6 bases). The length of the CDR3 is 13 residues. CDR1 and CDR2 (germline): SNHLY, FYNNEI. Between the trimmed V and J ends, which lost 7 bases and 6 bases, there was a span of 10 bases. CDR3 amino acids: CASTDSFNSPLHF. In nucleotides, the CDR3 is TGTGCCAGCACGGACAGTTTTAATTCACCCCTCCACTTT.

The genes are TRBV2 and TRBJ2-3, with a possible D match to TRBD1 (5 bases). The CDR3 consists of 14 residues. V was shortened by 1 base and J by 6 bases, with 11 bases between the two germline ends. Germline V CDR1 and CDR2: SNHLY, FYNNEI. As DNA, the CDR3 is TGTGCCAGCAGTGAAGGAAATCCAGGGGATACGCAGTATTTT. It yields the protein CASSEGNPGDTQYF.

The CDR3 region is CASSPLPQAGNQPQHF. CDR3 in DNA: TGTGCCAGCTCACCACTGCCACAAGCGGGCAATCAGCCCCAGCATTTT. The chain carries TRBV18 and TRBJ1-5; D is unresolved. This CDR3 has 16 residues. Between the trimmed V and J ends, which lost 1 base and 2 bases, there was a span of 12 bases. Germline-derived CDR1 and CDR2 are KGHSH and LQKENI.